Shown below are 10 T cell receptor beta chains from a single sample sequenced in a study of control samples from healthy donors and cancer patients. Method: immunoSEQ multiplex PCR; TCRdb's copy keeps in-frame clones and lacks some. Of 78,000 or so clones in the sample, approximately 80% were seen once. Sequenced input: blood. Every receptor here comes from a man in his forties or fifties in good health.

V and J are TRBV18 and TRBJ2-5; D uncertain. The CDR3 runs to 14 residues. Per germline, CDR1 KGHSH and CDR2 LQKENI. The V gene lost 6 bases and the J gene lost 3 bases, with 14 bases spanning the gap. The CDR3 DNA reads as TGTGCCAGCTCCAGTTCGCGAGGCGAAGAGACCCAGTACTTC. This encodes CASSSSRGEETQYF.

This clone was seen only a few times. The chain uses TRBV2 and TRBJ1-6; 7 positions match TRBD1. CDR1 SNHLY and CDR2 FYNNEI come from the germline V gene. The CDR3 has 14 residues. V trimming: 5 bases; J trimming: 9 bases; junction bases outside the gene matches: 7. The CDR3: CASSPGTDVSPLHF. As DNA, the CDR3 is TGTGCCAGCAGTCCCGGGACAGATGTTTCACCCCTCCACTTT.

This clone is a singleton in its sample. The chain has TRBV5-4 and TRBJ1-4; the D is unclear. CDR3 length: 14 residues. Looked up from germline, CDR1 is SGHNT and CDR2 is YYREEE (reference sequence). Trimming stripped 0 bases from V and 4 bases from J, with 7 bases between. The CDR3 region has the DNA TGTGCCAGCAGCTTGGGGGGTCATAATGAAAAACTGTTTTTT. Residues: CASSLGGHNEKLFF.

This chain links TRBV11-3 with TRBJ2-3; 10 bases line up with TRBD2. The germline V gene has CDR1 SGHNT and CDR2 YENEEA. J lost 1 base, V lost 0 bases, and 4 bases had no gene match. This CDR3 is 17 amino acids long. The CDR3 DNA reads TGTGCCAGCAGCTTAGAAGGGACTAGCGAACGCACAGATACGCAGTATTTT. The encoded protein is CASSLEGTSERTDTQYF. Filled out from reference TRBV11-3 and TRBJ2-3, the complete variable domain reads EAGVVQSPRYKIIEKKQPVAFWCNPISGHNTLYWYLQNLGQGPELLIRYENEEAVDDSQLPKDRFSAERLKGVDSTLKIQPAELGDSAVYLCASSLEGTSERTDTQYFGPGTRLTVL.

This chain uses TRBV10-3 with TRBJ2-1; 8 bases fit TRBD1. Germline trimming cut 4 bases from V and 9 bases from J; bases unmatched to any gene: 8. The CDR3 totals 14 residues. Germline V CDR1 and CDR2: ENHRY, SYGVKD. The CDR3 DNA is TGTGCCATCAGTGGCTTACAGGGGGGCGGTGAGCAGTTCTTC. This sequence encodes CAISGLQGGGEQFF.

The chain has TRBV3-1 (or the pseudogene TRBV3-2) and TRBJ2-2; D possibly corresponds to TRBD2 (7 bases). The CDR3 extends over 16 amino acids. Germline CDR1 reads LGHDT; CDR2 reads YNNKEL (reference sequence). Trimming removed 1 base from V and 1 base from J, with 10 bases in between. CDR3 region: CASSQVRGGNTGELFF. The CDR3 region has the DNA TGTGCCAGCAGCCAAGTGAGGGGGGGGAACACCGGGGAGCTGTTTTTT.

This chain's CDR3 is CASSYRGGTEAFF. DNA of the CDR3: TGTGCCAGCAGTTACAGGGGTGGGACTGAAGCTTTCTTT. The rearrangement uses TRBV12-3 or TRBV12-4 and TRBJ1-1; 7 bases line up with TRBD1. After removal of 4 bases from V and 5 bases from J, the junction contained 4 bases not matched to a gene. This CDR3 has 13 residues.

The chain couples TRBV11-2 to TRBJ2-7; D ambiguous. The V and J ends lost 0 bases and 0 bases respectively, with 6 bases between them. Looked up from germline, CDR1 is SGHAT and CDR2 is FQNNGV. The CDR3 loop spans 14 amino acids. DNA for the CDR3: TGTGCCAGCAGCTTAGACAGGAGCTCCTACGAGCAGTACTTC. This sequence encodes CASSLDRSSYEQYF.

The chain recombines TRBV2 with TRBJ1-3; a weak D match, TRBD1 (5 bases). The CDR3 has 15 amino acids. V lost 5 bases to trimming and J lost 0 bases, with 11 bases between them. Germline CDR1 and CDR2: SNHLY and FYNNEI. In DNA form, the CDR3 reads TGTGCCAGCAGTTCCAGGGAGGGCTCTGGAAACACCATATATTTT. Translation gives CASSSREGSGNTIYF.

This clone was seen a few times. V usage is TRBV2 and J usage is TRBJ1-5; 9 nucleotides match TRBD1. The CDR3 is 15 amino acids. V shed 5 bases and J 6 bases; nucleotides not matched to a gene: 8. The germline V gene has CDR1 SNHLY and CDR2 FYNNEI. The CDR3, as DNA: TGTGCCAGCAGTACCGGGACAGGGCAGGTTCAGCCCCAGCATTTT. It encodes CASSTGTGQVQPQHF.